Below, 13 T cell receptor beta chains from the same sample are listed, as sequenced in a study of regulatory T cells in long-lasting Graves disease. Documented time point: newly diagnosed GD, antithyroid drugs for less than 3 months. RNA from PBMCs was the source of the TCR library. Assembly of TCR beta libraries relied on iRepertoire HTBI primers together with Arm-PCR of CDR3 regions. TCRdb called the multiplex PCR reads again in MiXCR, with one record for every CDR3 protein. The sample has fewer than 450,000 distinct CDR3 sequences, approximately 15% seen once. The same data also contributed to another study, on T cells in Graves' hyperthyroidism and ophthalmopathy.

Sequenced material: peripheral blood mononuclear cells (PBMCs), taken at new diagnosis, from a patient treated with antithyroid drugs. The receptors derive from a woman in her thirties or forties with Graves disease.

This clonotype was seen more than once but under ten times. The rearrangement joins TRBV12-5 to TRBJ2-1; 8 bases fit TRBD2. The CDR3 is made up of 15 amino acids. The J segment lost 14 bases and the V segment lost 2 bases, leaving 14 bases of the junction unmatched. Germline-derived CDR1 and CDR2 are LGHNT and FRNRAP. CDR3 DNA sequence: TGTGCTAGTGGTTTGATTCTAAACCGGGGGGGGGAGGAGTTCTTC. Translated: CASGLILNRGGEEFF.

At least ten counts were recorded for this clonotype. The CDR3 sequence is CASSEVQDSTGELFF. The CDR3 nucleotides are TGTGCCAGCAGTGAAGTACAGGACAGCACCGGGGAGCTGTTTTTT. The chain carries TRBV2 and TRBJ2-2; possible D gene TRBD1, 6 bases. Trimming pared 1 base from V and 4 bases from J, leaving 10 bases between. In germline, CDR1 is SNHLY, CDR2 FYNNEI. This CDR3 is built from 15 residues.

Ten or more counts support this clonotype. The chain's CDR3 is CASSPGTQGGQYF. As DNA, the CDR3 is TGTGCCAGCAGCCCCGGGACTCAGGGAGGGCAGTACTTC. This rearrangement joins TRBV11-1 to TRBJ2-7; perhaps TRBD2 as D (6 bases). The germline CDR1 and CDR2 sequences are SGHAT and FQDESV (reference sequence). This CDR3 region has 13 residues. V dropped 5 bases and J dropped 9 bases, with 17 bases sitting between them.

The chain joins TRBV2 to TRBJ2-1, with D hard to call. The V gene's germline CDR1 is SNHLY and CDR2 FYNNEI. The CDR3 runs 15 residues. Trimming left V 5 bases short and J 0 bases short, with 11 bases between. The CDR3 loop reads CASSLLPTSYNEQFF. CDR3 DNA sequence: TGTGCCAGCAGTTTATTACCGACCTCCTACAATGAGCAGTTCTTC.

This clonotype was seen many times. The genes are TRBV11-1 and TRBJ2-5; D might be TRBD2 (5 bases). Trimming pared 3 bases from V and 1 base from J, leaving 9 bases between. The CDR3 is made up of 14 amino acids. Per the germline V gene, CDR1 is SGHAT and CDR2 is FQDESV (reference sequence). The CDR3 is CASSLLTSQETQYF. The CDR3 nucleotides are TGTGCCAGCAGCTTGCTAACTAGCCAAGAGACCCAGTACTTC.

This clonotype has ten or more counts. The chain recombines TRBV27 with TRBJ2-3; no clear D gene. Germline loops: CDR1 MNHEY, CDR2 SMNVEV (reference sequence). V shed 0 bases and J shed 10 bases, with 11 bases lying between them. This CDR3 contains 13 residues. The CDR3 spells CASSLSAVWAQYF. CDR3 sequence (DNA): TGTGCCAGCAGTTTATCGGCGGTTTGGGCGCAGTATTTT.

The genes are TRBV6-1 and TRBJ2-3; 9 bases are a match to TRBD1. Germline CDR1 reads MNHNS; CDR2 reads SASEGT. The CDR3 consists of 17 residues. V lost 3 bases to trimming and J lost 6 bases; unmatched junction nucleotides: 13. The CDR3 DNA is TGTGCCAGCAGTGACTACGCTACAGGGGGCTTTGGGGATACGCAGTATTTT. Translating gives CASSDYATGGFGDTQYF.

This clonotype was detected many times. The rearrangement uses TRBV4-3 and TRBJ2-5, with TRBD2 identical over 7 bases. V dropped 1 base and J dropped 3; count of bases not matched to a gene: 5. The CDR3 length is 15 residues. Germline CDR1 reads LGHNA; CDR2 reads YSLEER. The CDR3 region is CASSQAWGGKETQYF. The CDR3 DNA sequence: TGCGCCAGCAGCCAAGCTTGGGGGGGAAAAGAGACCCAGTACTTC.

This clonotype was recorded many times. The chain joins TRBV11-2 to TRBJ2-7, with 9 bases fitting TRBD1. The V segment lost 5 bases and the J segment 5 bases; nucleotides outside the gene matches: 4. CDR1 and CDR2 (germline): SGHAT, FQNNGV. The CDR3 is 13 amino acids. CDR3 DNA sequence: TGTGCCAGCAGCCCGGACAGGGGCAACGAGCAGTACTTC. Its translation: CASSPDRGNEQYF.

The rearrangement joins TRBV29-1 to TRBJ2-7, with 9 nucleotides matching TRBD1. This CDR3 is 13 amino acids long. The V and J ends lost 7 bases and 3 bases, in that order; junction bases with no gene match: 7. Germline V gene sequence: CDR1 SQVTM, CDR2 ANQGSEA. CDR3 loop: CSGTDRGGYEQYF. In DNA, the CDR3 is TGCAGCGGAACGGACAGGGGCGGCTACGAGCAGTACTTC.

The chain recombines TRBV7-6 with TRBJ2-1; D may be TRBD1 or TRBD2 (5 bases each). The V gene's germline CDR1 is SGHVS and CDR2 FNYEAQ. V was pared by 9 bases and J by 2 bases, with 8 bases between. CDR3 size: 12 residues. CDR3 residues: CASGGPYNEQFF. DNA of the CDR3: TGTGCCAGTGGGGGACCCTACAATGAGCAGTTCTTC.

This clonotype was counted a few times. The gene calls are TRBV30 and TRBJ2-1; possibly TRBD2 for D (6 bases). CDR1 GTSNPN and CDR2 SVGIG come from the germline V gene (reference sequence). This CDR3 comprises 11 residues. Trimming removed 5 bases from V and 7 bases from J, with 9 bases in between. DNA for the CDR3: TGTGCCTGGGGAGGGGTTAATGAGCAGTTCTTC. This encodes CAWGGVNEQFF. The complete variable domain, with remaining parts taken from reference TRBV30 and TRBJ2-1, reads SQTIHQWPATLVQPVGSPLSLECTVEGTSNPNLYWYRQAAGRGLQLLFYSVGIGQISSEVPQNLSASRPQDRQFILSSKKLLLSDSGFYLCAWGGVNEQFFGPGTRLTVL.

The table lists this clonotype with many counts. The gene calls are TRBV19 and TRBJ1-6; the D gene is possibly TRBD1 (5 bases). The V end was cut by 5 bases, the J end by 9 bases, with 11 bases between. CDR3 length: 13 amino acids. CDR1 and CDR2 (germline): LNHDA, SQIVND (reference sequence). The CDR3 nucleotides are TGTGCCAGTAGTCCCTCTGGGGGTTCACCCCTCCACTTT. Protein sequence: CASSPSGGSPLHF.